A selection of T cell receptor beta chains follows, all from one sample in a study of blood T cell dynamics during melanoma immunotherapy. Clones were read by immunoSEQ multiplex PCR, and TCRdb kept only the in-frame ones, dropping some. The sample has 15,000 or so clones; roughly 85% are singletons. The source was blood, collected from a patient treated with checkpoint blockade. The receptors shown here come from a human donor with melanoma. Each CDR3 is given with its conserved first and last residue. Each record gives: D gene, J gene, V gene, clone size, CDR3 protein, CDR3 DNA. D genes are given only for firm matches. Rows give clone size only sometimes, using once, few, many, or a class for an expanded clone.

d_gene: TRBD2; j_gene: TRBJ2-2; v_gene: TRBV4-3; abundance: .; CDR3aa: CASSRGTSGASNTGELFF; CDR3nt: TGCGCCAGCAGCCGAGGGACTAGCGGGGCCTCGAACACCGGGGAGCTGTTTTTT
d_gene: .; j_gene: TRBJ1-5; v_gene: TRBV5-6; abundance: .; CDR3aa: CASSLTASNQPQHF; CDR3nt: TGTGCCAGCAGCTTGACAGCCAGCAATCAGCCCCAGCATTTT
d_gene: TRBD1; j_gene: TRBJ2-5; v_gene: TRBV28; abundance: .; CDR3aa: CASSFGFKPGQGGETQYF; CDR3nt: TGTGCCAGCAGTTTTGGCTTTAAACCGGGACAGGGAGGGGAGACCCAGTACTTC
d_gene: .; j_gene: TRBJ1-5; v_gene: TRBV19; abundance: .; CDR3aa: CASSLTGVGQPQHF; CDR3nt: TGTGCCAGTAGTCTCACAGGAGTTGGTCAGCCCCAGCATTTT
d_gene: TRBD2; j_gene: TRBJ2-3; v_gene: TRBV28; abundance: .; CDR3aa: CASSLPSGLTDTQYF; CDR3nt: TGTGCCAGCAGTCTACCTAGCGGGCTCACAGATACGCAGTATTTT
d_gene: .; j_gene: TRBJ1-3; v_gene: TRBV21-1; abundance: .; CDR3aa: CASSKMGQGHPSGTGNTIYF; CDR3nt: TGTGCCAGCAGCAAAATGGGACAGGGGCACCCTTCCGGGACTGGAAACACCATATATTTT
d_gene: .; j_gene: TRBJ2-7; v_gene: TRBV7-9; abundance: .; CDR3aa: CASRRTAPYDEQYF; CDR3nt: TGTGCCAGCAGACGGACCGCTCCTTATGACGAGCAGTACTTC
d_gene: .; j_gene: TRBJ2-7; v_gene: TRBV30; abundance: .; CDR3aa: CAWSGGTSYEQYF; CDR3nt: TGTGCCTGGAGTGGCGGGACATCCTACGAGCAGTACTTC
d_gene: TRBD1; j_gene: TRBJ1-2; v_gene: TRBV2; abundance: once; CDR3aa: CASTSQGFGYTF; CDR3nt: TGTGCCAGCACCTCACAGGGGTTCGGCTACACCTTC
d_gene: .; j_gene: TRBJ2-3; v_gene: TRBV28; abundance: .; CDR3aa: CASSGTVSTDTQYF; CDR3nt: TGTGCCAGCAGTGGGACGGTTAGCACAGATACGCAGTATTTT
d_gene: TRBD2; j_gene: TRBJ2-4; v_gene: TRBV13; abundance: .; CDR3aa: CASSWSGRLAKNIQYF; CDR3nt: TGTGCCAGCAGTTGGAGCGGGAGGCTGGCCAAAAACATTCAGTACTTC
d_gene: .; j_gene: TRBJ1-1; v_gene: TRBV14; abundance: .; CDR3aa: CASSHHQKAFF; CDR3nt: TGTGCCAGCAGCCACCATCAAAAAGCTTTCTTT
d_gene: TRBD2; j_gene: TRBJ2-3; v_gene: TRBV2; abundance: .; CDR3aa: CASRTSGRARTDTQYF; CDR3nt: TGTGCCAGCAGGACTAGCGGGAGGGCCCGCACAGATACGCAGTATTTT
d_gene: .; j_gene: TRBJ1-4; v_gene: TRBV9; abundance: .; CDR3aa: CASSPQTSLEKLFF; CDR3nt: TGTGCCAGCAGCCCACAGACATCTCTGGAAAAACTGTTTTTT
d_gene: .; j_gene: TRBJ2-7; v_gene: TRBV5-4; abundance: .; CDR3aa: CASRRDGYEQYF; CDR3nt: TGTGCCAGCAGAAGGGACGGATACGAGCAGTACTTC
d_gene: .; j_gene: TRBJ2-7; v_gene: TRBV10-3; abundance: once; CDR3aa: CAISESGSSDFYF; CDR3nt: TGTGCCATCAGTGAGTCCGGGAGTAGCGATTTCTACTTC
d_gene: .; j_gene: TRBJ2-1; v_gene: TRBV28; abundance: .; CDR3aa: CASSLRYNEQFF; CDR3nt: TGTGCCAGCAGCCTCAGGTACAATGAGCAGTTCTTC
d_gene: .; j_gene: TRBJ2-7; v_gene: TRBV6-1; abundance: .; CDR3aa: CASSGQGTVLRSYEQYF; CDR3nt: TGTGCCAGCAGTGGGCAGGGGACTGTACTTCGTTCCTACGAGCAGTACTTC
d_gene: .; j_gene: TRBJ2-3; v_gene: TRBV7-6; abundance: .; CDR3aa: CASRGLGADTQYF; CDR3nt: TGTGCCAGCAGGGGGCTGGGGGCAGATACGCAGTATTTT
d_gene: .; j_gene: TRBJ2-7; v_gene: TRBV19; abundance: once; CDR3aa: CASSVQGGPYEQYF; CDR3nt: TGTGCCAGTAGTGTTCAGGGCGGACCCTACGAGCAGTACTTC
d_gene: TRBD1; j_gene: TRBJ1-1; v_gene: TRBV29-1; abundance: .; CDR3aa: CSVEVGRGRTEAFF; CDR3nt: TGCAGCGTTGAAGTTGGCAGGGGGCGGACTGAAGCTTTCTTT
d_gene: .; j_gene: TRBJ1-1; v_gene: TRBV29-1; abundance: .; CDR3aa: CSARGLNTEAFF; CDR3nt: TGCAGCGCCCGAGGGCTGAACACTGAAGCTTTCTTT
d_gene: .; j_gene: TRBJ2-3; v_gene: TRBV30; abundance: few; CDR3aa: CAWSVGFTDTQYF; CDR3nt: TGTGCCTGGAGTGTGGGGTTCACAGATACGCAGTATTTT
d_gene: TRBD1; j_gene: TRBJ1-6; v_gene: TRBV4-3; abundance: .; CDR3aa: CASSLSRTGVSPLHF; CDR3nt: TGCGCCAGCAGCCTCTCTAGGACAGGGGTTTCACCCCTCCACTTT
d_gene: .; j_gene: TRBJ2-2; v_gene: TRBV28; abundance: .; CDR3aa: CASSLASSNTGELFF; CDR3nt: TGTGCCAGCAGTTTGGCCAGCTCGAACACCGGGGAGCTGTTTTTT
d_gene: TRBD2; j_gene: TRBJ2-7; v_gene: TRBV11-2; abundance: once; CDR3aa: CASSAYGRGKAVYEQYF; CDR3nt: TGTGCCAGCAGCGCCTACGGGAGGGGGAAAGCTGTCTACGAGCAGTACTTC
d_gene: TRBD1; j_gene: TRBJ2-5; v_gene: TRBV27; abundance: .; CDR3aa: CASSLRTGGETQYF; CDR3nt: TGTGCCAGCAGTCTGCGGACAGGGGGGGAGACCCAGTACTTC
d_gene: .; j_gene: TRBJ1-4; v_gene: TRBV6-6; abundance: .; CDR3aa: CASLTANEKLFF; CDR3nt: TGTGCCAGCCTTACAGCTAATGAAAAACTGTTTTTT
d_gene: TRBD2; j_gene: TRBJ2-3; v_gene: TRBV4-3; abundance: .; CDR3aa: CASSPNGGGDTQYF; CDR3nt: TGCGCCAGCAGCCCCAACGGGGGGGGAGATACGCAGTATTTT
d_gene: .; j_gene: TRBJ2-3; v_gene: TRBV4-2; abundance: .; CDR3aa: CASSQTPSGTDTQYF; CDR3nt: TGTGCCAGCAGCCAAACGCCTAGCGGCACAGATACGCAGTATTTT
d_gene: TRBD1; j_gene: TRBJ1-1; v_gene: TRBV11-1; abundance: .; CDR3aa: CASILTGGAGEAFF; CDR3nt: TGTGCCAGCATCCTGACAGGGGGCGCCGGAGAAGCTTTCTTT
d_gene: .; j_gene: TRBJ2-4; v_gene: TRBV5-4; abundance: .; CDR3aa: CASSFSGGDIQYF; CDR3nt: TGTGCCAGCAGCTTTAGTGGGGGAGACATTCAGTACTTC
d_gene: TRBD2; j_gene: TRBJ2-5; v_gene: TRBV7-8; abundance: .; CDR3aa: CASSFPGLATQYF; CDR3nt: TGTGCCAGCAGCTTCCCGGGACTAGCAACCCAGTACTTC
d_gene: .; j_gene: TRBJ2-1; v_gene: TRBV5-1; abundance: .; CDR3aa: CASRGQYEQFF; CDR3nt: TGCGCCAGCCGGGGGCAATATGAGCAGTTCTTC
d_gene: TRBD1; j_gene: TRBJ1-5; v_gene: TRBV6-1; abundance: .; CDR3aa: CASSEDRDQPQHF; CDR3nt: TGTGCCAGCAGTGAGGACAGGGATCAGCCCCAGCATTTT
d_gene: TRBD2; j_gene: TRBJ2-5; v_gene: TRBV5-1; abundance: once; CDR3aa: CASSLDLAGAVETQYF; CDR3nt: TGCGCCAGCAGCTTGGACCTAGCGGGAGCGGTAGAGACCCAGTACTTC
d_gene: .; j_gene: TRBJ2-2; v_gene: TRBV29-1; abundance: .; CDR3aa: CSVAGLDTGELFF; CDR3nt: TGCAGCGTTGCAGGACTTGACACCGGGGAGCTGTTTTTT
d_gene: .; j_gene: TRBJ2-2; v_gene: TRBV11-3; abundance: .; CDR3aa: CASSLFRDSPGELFF; CDR3nt: TGTGCCAGCAGCTTGTTCCGGGACTCCCCCGGGGAGCTGTTTTTT
d_gene: TRBD1; j_gene: TRBJ2-3; v_gene: TRBV7-9; abundance: .; CDR3aa: CASSSRTGGRTDTQYF; CDR3nt: TGTGCCAGCAGCTCCAGGACAGGGGGCAGAACAGATACGCAGTATTTT
d_gene: .; j_gene: TRBJ2-2; v_gene: TRBV18; abundance: once; CDR3aa: CASSIGTNTGELFF; CDR3nt: TGTGCCAGCTCCATTGGCACGAACACCGGGGAGCTGTTTTTT
d_gene: .; j_gene: TRBJ2-5; v_gene: TRBV4-3; abundance: .; CDR3aa: CASSQIVWKTQYF; CDR3nt: TGCGCCAGCAGCCAGATAGTGTGGAAGACCCAGTACTTC
d_gene: .; j_gene: TRBJ2-7; v_gene: TRBV19; abundance: .; CDR3aa: CASSIRRSSYEQYF; CDR3nt: TGTGCCAGTAGTATTCGACGGAGCTCCTACGAGCAGTACTTC
d_gene: TRBD2; j_gene: TRBJ2-5; v_gene: TRBV30; abundance: .; CDR3aa: CAWSPPGTSRETQYF; CDR3nt: TGTGCCTGGAGTCCACCCGGGACTAGTAGGGAGACCCAGTACTTC
d_gene: TRBD1; j_gene: TRBJ2-6; v_gene: TRBV27; abundance: .; CDR3aa: CASSTSGGFSGANVLTF; CDR3nt: TGTGCCAGCAGCACGTCAGGGGGCTTCTCTGGGGCCAACGTCCTGACTTTC
d_gene: TRBD1; j_gene: TRBJ2-7; v_gene: TRBV5-1; abundance: .; CDR3aa: CASSPTDRAEQYF; CDR3nt: TGCGCCAGCAGCCCCACGGACAGGGCTGAGCAGTACTTC
d_gene: .; j_gene: TRBJ2-1; v_gene: TRBV30; abundance: once; CDR3aa: CASSRAGVDNEQFF; CDR3nt: TGTGCCTCCTCAAGAGCGGGTGTGGACAATGAGCAGTTCTTC